These T cell receptor beta chains were read from a single sample in a study of shared clonotypes between healthy human individuals. Using immunoSEQ multiplex PCR, the repertoire was profiled, and TCRdb retains in-frame clones only, with some absent. The data show 980,000 or so clones, about three quarters seen once. Sequenced material: memory CD4+ T cells sorted from blood. Source of these receptors: a man aged 18 to 29 in good health. The CDR3 runs from the conserved cysteine through the conserved F or W. A D gene is named only where the DNA matches it firmly. Rows give clone size only sometimes, using once, few, many, or a class for an expanded clone.

CDR3 DNA: TGCAGCGTTGTACCAACCGGGGGCCGCACAGATACGCAGTATTTT
CDR3 protein: CSVVPTGGRTDTQYF
D gene: -
J gene: TRBJ2-3
clone size: -
V gene: TRBV29-1

CDR3 DNA: TGTGCCAGCTCATTCGACAGGAACTATGGCTACACCTTC
CDR3 protein: CASSFDRNYGYTF
D gene: -
J gene: TRBJ1-2
clone size: -
V gene: TRBV18

CDR3 DNA: TGTGCCAGCAGTGAAAGCTGGTGGGGCGGCTACACCTTC
CDR3 protein: CASSESWWGGYTF
D gene: -
J gene: TRBJ1-2
clone size: -
V gene: TRBV2

CDR3 DNA: TGTGCCAGCAGCGTAGAACAGGGGCTCACTGAAGCTTTCTTT
CDR3 protein: CASSVEQGLTEAFF
D gene: TRBD1
J gene: TRBJ1-1
clone size: -
V gene: TRBV9

CDR3 DNA: TGTGCCAGCAATCAGGTAGGAGACAGCAATCAGCCCCAGCATTTT
CDR3 protein: CASNQVGDSNQPQHF
D gene: -
J gene: TRBJ1-5
clone size: -
V gene: TRBV6-1

CDR3 DNA: TGCGCCAGCAGCCAAGAGCGGAGGGTCACTGAAGCTTTCTTT
CDR3 protein: CASSQERRVTEAFF
D gene: -
J gene: TRBJ1-1
clone size: -
V gene: TRBV4-1

CDR3 DNA: TGTGCCAGCAGCCAATTTAGGGAGGCCTACGAGCAGTACTTC
CDR3 protein: CASSQFREAYEQYF
D gene: -
J gene: TRBJ2-7
clone size: many
V gene: TRBV4-2

CDR3 DNA: TGTGCCAGTAGGCAGGGACAAATGAACACTGAAGCTTTCTTT
CDR3 protein: CASRQGQMNTEAFF
D gene: -
J gene: TRBJ1-1
clone size: once
V gene: TRBV19

CDR3 DNA: TGTGCCAGCAGTCTCCTACCAGACAGGTCCGGGGAGCAGTACTTC
CDR3 protein: CASSLLPDRSGEQYF
D gene: -
J gene: TRBJ2-7
clone size: few
V gene: TRBV6-5

CDR3 DNA: TGCGCCAGCAGCTTAACGGGACAGGAGAATTCACCCCTCCACTTT
CDR3 protein: CASSLTGQENSPLHF
D gene: TRBD1
J gene: TRBJ1-6
clone size: few
V gene: TRBV5-1

CDR3 DNA: TGTGCCAGCAGCCGAAGACAGGTGGGCTCCTACGAGCAGTACTTC
CDR3 protein: CASSRRQVGSYEQYF
D gene: -
J gene: TRBJ2-7
clone size: -
V gene: TRBV5-6

CDR3 DNA: TGTGCCACCTTAACACTAGCGGGGGGAAAAGAGACCCAGTACTTC
CDR3 protein: CATLTLAGGKETQYF
D gene: TRBD2
J gene: TRBJ2-5
clone size: -
V gene: TRBV15